This T cell receptor (beta chain) was documented in a study of glioma-infiltrating T cells after dendritic cell vaccination. The immunoSEQ assay amplified TCRB CDR3 from up to 2 ug DNA. The primer mix had 60 V beta and 13 J beta primers. Some clones are missing from TCRdb's copy, which holds only in-frame ones; the method was immunoSEQ multiplex PCR. Among over 90,000 clones listed, roughly 80% were seen once. The CDR3 runs to 15 residues. V was pared by 0 bases and J by 3 bases, with 9 bases between. The germline gives CDR1 WSHSY, CDR2 SAAADI. Sample time point: after dendritic cell vaccination, including at tumor progression/relapse. No glioblastoma patient carried an isocitrate dehydrogenase mutation.

The chain carries TRBV10-2 and TRBJ1-5; a possible D gene is TRBD1 (5 bases). This receptor was identified in a human donor with glioblastoma. The specimen comprised blood, sampled after dendritic cell vaccination. CDR3 nucleotides: TGCGCCAGCAGTGAGTCGGGGGGGTTCAATCAGCCCCAGCATTTT. This gives the protein CASSESGGFNQPQHF.